What follows describes a single T cell receptor beta chain. One junction end disagrees with the germline gene, perhaps due to a read error. Authors' data handling: Amplification from reference gene primers served as the basis for estimated nucleated cell counts. Using immunoSEQ multiplex PCR, the repertoire was profiled, and TCRdb retains in-frame clones only, with some absent. D and trimming come from the DNA, and the V and J calls and clone size come from that table. The data show over 85,000 clones, around nine tenths seen once. This CDR3 comprises 17 residues. Germline loops: CDR1 MNHNS, CDR2 SASEGT. This specimen comes from a study of blood T cell repertoires in COVID-19. Whole-study context: The origin of the acute and convalescent COVID-19 samples was the United States, Italy and Spain.

Seattle-derived patients entered the study during active infection and were followed longitudinally. The sample taken for sequencing was peripheral blood. The chain carries TRBV6-1 and TRBJ1-5, with D perhaps TRBD1 (5 bases). The sequence came from a woman between 45 and 60 years old with COVID-19, enrolled during active disease. The CDR3 spells CASSKARGDIGNQPQHF. The CDR3 nucleotides are TGTGCCAGCAGTAAAGCACGGGGGGATATCGGCAATCAGCCCCAGCATTTT.